The 6 T cell receptor beta chains presented below share a single source sample, sequenced in a study of T cells in Graves' hyperthyroidism and ophthalmopathy. The CDR3 regions of TCR beta were amplified from RNA transcripts. Researchers ran a first-round RT-PCR on the TCR CDR3 using the HTBI primer set. A single record per CDR3 protein comes from TCRdb applying MiXCR to the multiplex PCR reads. The sample lists about 740,000 distinct CDR3 sequences, approximately 14% occurring once. Sequencing input: blood. The source of these receptors is a woman between 18 and 30 years old with Graves' hyperthyroidism.

The rearrangement links TRBV18 to TRBJ2-6; TRBD1 might be the D (5 bases). CDR1 KGHSH and CDR2 LQKENI come from the germline V gene. The CDR3 is 15 amino acids. The ends were cut back, 3 bases at V and 3 bases at J, with 9 bases in the middle. CDR3 bases: TGTGCCAGCTCACCTCTCAGGGATGGGGCCAACGTCCTGACTTTC. It codes for CASSPLRDGANVLTF.

The rearrangement joins TRBV27 to TRBJ2-3; 8 positions match TRBD1. This CDR3 has 13 amino acids. V shed 4 bases and J 6 bases; nucleotides not matched to a gene: 3. Germline V gives CDR1 MNHEY, CDR2 SMNVEV (reference sequence). The CDR3 protein is CASSWTGQDTQYF. The DNA for the CDR3 is TGTGCCAGCAGTTGGACAGGGCAGGATACGCAGTATTTT.

The chain links TRBV7-6 to TRBJ2-1; 13 positions agree with TRBD2. The CDR3 totals 15 residues. The germline V gene has CDR1 SGHVS and CDR2 FNYEAQ. After removal of 7 bases from V and 10 bases from J, the junction contained 10 bases not matched to a gene. CDR3 DNA sequence: TGTGCCAGCACCCCGACTAGCGGGGGGCCTCGGGAGCAGTTCTTC. Amino acid sequence: CASTPTSGGPREQFF.

The chain joins TRBV18 to TRBJ1-1; perhaps TRBD1 as D (5 bases). Germline CDR1 KGHSH, CDR2 LQKENI. The V end was cut by 3 bases, the J end by 5 bases, with 25 bases between. This CDR3 contains 18 residues. The CDR3 sequence is CASSPLRTLREGGTEAFF. DNA of the CDR3: TGTGCCAGCTCACCGCTCCGGACGCTCAGGGAGGGTGGGACTGAAGCTTTCTTT.

Ten or more counts support this clonotype. The V and J genes are TRBV4-2 and TRBJ1-5; D call uncertain. V lost 0 bases and J 1 base, leaving 13 bases between the germline ends. Per the germline V gene, CDR1 is LGHNA and CDR2 is YNFKEQ. The CDR3 length is 17 residues. The CDR3 DNA reads as TGTGCCAGCAGCCAAGAGGCCCACCAGAGGAGCAATCAGCCCCAGCATTTT. As protein: CASSQEAHQRSNQPQHF.

This clonotype has at least ten counts. The chain uses TRBV2 and TRBJ1-6, with 9 positions matching TRBD1. J gave up 16 bases and V 6 bases, and 10 bases lay outside the gene matches. This CDR3 is 13 amino acids long. CDR1 SNHLY and CDR2 FYNNEI come from the germline V gene. CDR3 amino acids: CASSPGQGSLLHF. As DNA, the CDR3 is TGTGCCAGCAGCCCAGGACAGGGGTCCTTACTCCACTTT.